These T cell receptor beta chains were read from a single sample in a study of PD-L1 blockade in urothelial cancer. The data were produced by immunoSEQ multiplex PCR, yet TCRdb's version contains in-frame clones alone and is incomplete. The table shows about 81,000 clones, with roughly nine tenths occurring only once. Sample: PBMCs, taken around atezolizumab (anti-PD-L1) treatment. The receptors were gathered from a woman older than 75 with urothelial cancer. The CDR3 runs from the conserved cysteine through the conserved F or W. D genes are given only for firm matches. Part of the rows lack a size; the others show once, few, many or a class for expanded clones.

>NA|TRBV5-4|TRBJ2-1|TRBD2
TGTGCCAGCAGCCCACGTCTAGCGGGCTTCTACAATGAGCAGTTCTTC
CASSPRLAGFYNEQFF
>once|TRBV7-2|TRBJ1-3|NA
TGTGCCAGCAGCTTAGCCCTCGACATGCGGGGCACCATATATTTT
CASSLALDMRGTIYF
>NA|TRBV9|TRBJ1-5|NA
TGTGCCAGCACCTTAGGGGCAGGGTCAAATCAGCCCCAGCATTTT
CASTLGAGSNQPQHF
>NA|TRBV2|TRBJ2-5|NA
TGTGCCAGCAGAGCTAGCTATAGCGGTTACCAAGAGACCCAGTACTTC
CASRASYSGYQETQYF
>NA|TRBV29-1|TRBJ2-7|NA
TGCAGCGTTCAGGGGAGCTCCTACGAGCAGTACTTC
CSVQGSSYEQYF
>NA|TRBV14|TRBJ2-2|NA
TGTGCCAGCAGCCAAGTAGGACGGGAGACCGGGGAGCTGTTTTTT
CASSQVGRETGELFF
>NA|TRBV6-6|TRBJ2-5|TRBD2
TGTGCCAGCAGTTACTGGGCTAGCGGGACCGGGGAGACCCAGTACTTC
CASSYWASGTGETQYF
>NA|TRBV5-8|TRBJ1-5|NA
TGTGCCAGCACCGCGGACAGCCCCAATCAGCCCCAGCATTTT
CASTADSPNQPQHF
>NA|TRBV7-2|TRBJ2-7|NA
TGTGCCAGCAGGTCAGGACTCCGCACCTCCTACGAGCAGTACTTC
CASRSGLRTSYEQYF
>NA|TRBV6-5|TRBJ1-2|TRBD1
TGTGCCAGCAGTTACGACCAGACAGGGCCGGACTATGGCTACACCTTC
CASSYDQTGPDYGYTF
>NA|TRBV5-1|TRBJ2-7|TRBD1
TGCGCCAGCAGCTCCGGGACAGGGGACTACGAGCAGTACTTC
CASSSGTGDYEQYF
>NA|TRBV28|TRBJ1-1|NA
TGTGCCAGCAGCCCGCCCGGGGGTTACACTGAAGCTTTCTTT
CASSPPGGYTEAFF
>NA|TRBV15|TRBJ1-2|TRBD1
TGTGCCACCAGCACCCGATACGACAGGGGGCGAAGTACTAACTATGGCTACACCTTC
CATSTRYDRGRSTNYGYTF
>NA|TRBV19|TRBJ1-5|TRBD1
TGTGCCAGTTGCTCGGGACAGGTATATGCGCCCCAGCATTTT
CASCSGQVYAPQHF
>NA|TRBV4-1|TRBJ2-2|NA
TGCGCCAGCAGCCACAGCGGGACACTAAACACCGGGGAGCTGTTTTTT
CASSHSGTLNTGELFF
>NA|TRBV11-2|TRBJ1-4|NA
TGTGCCAGCAGCCAGTGGACAGCGGTTCGGGAAAAACTGTTTTTT
CASSQWTAVREKLFF
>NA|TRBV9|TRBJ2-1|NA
TGTGCCAGCAGCGGCCCCCCGACTCACAATGAGCAGTTCTTC
CASSGPPTHNEQFF
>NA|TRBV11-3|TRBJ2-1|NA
TGTGCCAGCAGCTGGGACTCGGATGAGCAGTTCTTC
CASSWDSDEQFF
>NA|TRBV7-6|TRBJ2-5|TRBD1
TGTGCCAGCAGCCCAGGGGGGACCCAGTACTTC
CASSPGGTQYF
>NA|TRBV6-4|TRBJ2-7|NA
TGTGCCAGCAGACCTACAGCAGAAACCTCCTACGAGCAGTACTTC
CASRPTAETSYEQYF
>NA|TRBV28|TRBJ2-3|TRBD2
TGTGCCAGCAGTATGTCCGGGACTAGATACACAGATACGCAGTATTTT
CASSMSGTRYTDTQYF
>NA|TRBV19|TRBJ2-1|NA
TGTGCCAGTAGTATAGAAGGAGCGGGCCCTACCTACAATGAGCAGTTCTTC
CASSIEGAGPTYNEQFF
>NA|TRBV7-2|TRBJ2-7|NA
TGTGCCAGCAGCTTCGACGCGGCCTCCTACGAGCAGTACTTC
CASSFDAASYEQYF
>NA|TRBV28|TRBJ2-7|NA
TGTGCCAGCGGAGGGGTTTACGAGCAGTACTTC
CASGGVYEQYF
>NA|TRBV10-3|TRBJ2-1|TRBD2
TGTGCCATCAGTCCACTAGCGGGATTGGACAATGAGCAGTTCTTC
CAISPLAGLDNEQFF
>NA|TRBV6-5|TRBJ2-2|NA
TGTGCCAGCAGTTACGCGATCAACACCGGGGAGCTGTTTTTT
CASSYAINTGELFF
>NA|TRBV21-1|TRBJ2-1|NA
TGTGCCAGCAGCAACCCCGGACTAGCCGTTATTAATGAGCAGTTCTTC
CASSNPGLAVINEQFF
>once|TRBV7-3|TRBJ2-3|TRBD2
TGTGCCAGCAGCGAGGTAGCGGGACTTAGCACAGATACGCAGTATTTT
CASSEVAGLSTDTQYF
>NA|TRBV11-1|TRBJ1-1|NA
TGTGCCAGCAGCTTCGTACAGGGACTGAACACTGAAGCTTTCTTT
CASSFVQGLNTEAFF
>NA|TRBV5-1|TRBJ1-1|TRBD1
TGCGCCAGCAGCCAGGAGGGACAGGGGGCCCTCGAAGCTTTCTTT
CASSQEGQGALEAFF
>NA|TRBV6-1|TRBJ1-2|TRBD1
TGTGCCAGCAGCCGAATACCGGGACAGGGGGAAGGCTACACCTTC
CASSRIPGQGEGYTF
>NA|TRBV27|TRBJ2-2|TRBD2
TGTGCCAGCAGTTTATCCCGACTAGCCGAGCTGTTTTTT
CASSLSRLAELFF